This T cell receptor beta chain was profiled in a study of monozygotic twins with inflammatory bowel disease. Findings and caveats of the study: Lower TCRbeta diversity (inverse Simpson) was seen in IBD patients than in healthy co-twins. T cell subtypes were not distinguishable in this analysis.

TCRdb reprocessed the 5' RACE reads and reports one entry per CDR3 protein, with no DNA. In all, the sample yields roughly 150,000 distinct CDR3 sequences. CDR3 size: 14 residues. Germline V gene data show CDR1 as SGHRS and CDR2 as YFSETQ. As for this clonotype: As yet, its antigen is unknown.

The gene calls are TRBV5-1 and TRBJ2-1. Sequenced sample: blood. This clonotype originated in a human donor with ulcerative colitis or Crohn's disease, or a healthy co-twin of an affected twin (not recorded which). CDR3 loop: CASSLDPSHNEQFF.